This T cell receptor (beta chain) originates from a study of blood T cell repertoires in COVID-19. Across the study: The study drew acute and convalescent COVID-19 samples from the United States, Italy and Spain.

The CDR3 runs to 12 residues. V was trimmed by 4 bases and J by 5 bases, leaving 6 bases between them. The authors' processing: The assay estimated nucleated cells by amplifying reference gene primers. TCRdb's table, derived via immunoSEQ multiplex PCR, lists solely in-frame clones and lacks some. The DNA was the basis for D and trimming; V, J and clone size are from that table. This table holds a few hundred thousand clones, around nine tenths found once. Participants were aged 18 to 89 years, lived in about two dozen US areas, and enrolled virtually. Participants were placed into cohorts based on the clinical history they reported.

The material sequenced was PBMCs or T cells enriched from blood (not recorded which). V gene TRBV12-3 or TRBV12-4 combines with J gene TRBJ2-1, with D uncertain. This clonotype originated in a woman aged 45-60 years with acute COVID-19. The CDR3 reads CASSYSHNEQFF. The CDR3 DNA sequence: TGTGCCAGCAGTTATAGCCACAATGAGCAGTTCTTC.